This is a list of T cell receptor beta chains from one sample in a study of blood T cell repertoires in COVID-19. The data were produced by immunoSEQ multiplex PCR, yet TCRdb's version contains in-frame clones alone and is incomplete. Among approximately 450,000 clones listed, around 90% were seen once. The sample comprised PBMCs or T cells enriched from blood (not recorded which). The receptors originated from a young woman with acute COVID-19. CDR3s include the opening cysteine and the closing phenylalanine or tryptophan. The order of the fields is J gene, clone size, D gene, V gene, CDR3 protein, CDR3 DNA. The D gene is left open where the match is weak. Clone size appears in some rows only: once, few, many, or a class for an expanded clone.

>TRBJ2-7|once|TRBD1|TRBV18
CASSPGTGKIGEQYF
TGTGCCAGCTCACCAGGGACAGGGAAAATCGGCGAGCAGTACTTC
>TRBJ1-3|-|-|TRBV3-1/TRBV3-2
CASSQDWGAGNTIYF
TGTGCCAGCAGCCAAGACTGGGGGGCTGGAAACACCATATATTTT
>TRBJ2-5|once|-|TRBV7-6
CASSLLYRVQETQYF
TGTGCCAGCAGCTTACTTTACAGAGTCCAAGAGACCCAGTACTTC
>TRBJ1-1|-|TRBD1|TRBV5-4
CASSPGRTGGITEAFF
TGTGCCAGCAGCCCAGGTCGGACAGGGGGAATCACTGAAGCTTTCTTT
>TRBJ2-7|-|TRBD1|TRBV7-8
CASSSQGAGEQYF
TGTGCCAGCAGCTCACAGGGGGCTGGTGAGCAGTACTTC
>TRBJ1-5|-|-|TRBV5-1
CASSLNGQSNQPQHF
TGCGCCAGCAGCTTAAATGGACAGTCAAATCAGCCCCAGCATTTT
>TRBJ2-2|-|TRBD1|TRBV4-2
CASSQVGTGWVGELFF
TGTGCCAGCAGCCAAGTGGGGACAGGGTGGGTCGGGGAGCTGTTTTTT
>TRBJ1-1|-|-|TRBV5-1
CASSFRDISAMNTEAFF
TGCGCCAGCAGCTTTAGAGACATTTCCGCAATGAACACTGAAGCTTTCTTT
>TRBJ1-4|-|-|TRBV12-3/TRBV12-4
CASRPGNEKLFF
TGTGCCAGCAGACCAGGGAATGAAAAACTGTTTTTT
>TRBJ2-3|-|TRBD2|TRBV10-1
CASSDLAEPSTDTQYF
TGCGCCAGCAGTGATCTAGCGGAACCTAGCACAGATACGCAGTATTTT
>TRBJ2-3|-|TRBD2|TRBV3-1/TRBV3-2
CASQNSGGAADTQYF
TGTGCCAGCCAAAATAGCGGGGGGGCCGCAGATACGCAGTATTTT
>TRBJ2-1|-|TRBD2|TRBV6-4
CASTLTLLAGRLQFF
TGTGCCAGCACCCTAACATTACTAGCGGGACGTCTACAGTTCTTC
>TRBJ1-6|-|-|TRBV10-3
CAISESQLQNNSPLHF
TGTGCCATCAGTGAGTCCCAGCTACAGAATAATTCACCCCTCCACTTT
>TRBJ1-2|-|-|TRBV6-5
CASSYRGEGYGYTF
TGTGCCAGCAGTTACCGGGGAGAAGGCTATGGCTACACCTTC
>TRBJ2-5|-|-|TRBV11-2
CASSLDRPGETQYF
TGTGCCAGCAGCTTAGATCGGCCGGGAGAGACCCAGTACTTC
>TRBJ1-5|-|-|TRBV21-1
CASSKAGRGEIQPQHF
TGTGCCAGCAGCAAAGCGGGGCGGGGAGAAATTCAGCCCCAGCATTTT
>TRBJ2-3|-|TRBD2|TRBV7-8
CASSLETSGGVDTQYF
TGTGCCAGCAGCTTAGAGACTAGCGGGGGTGTAGATACGCAGTATTTT
>TRBJ1-1|-|-|TRBV29-1
CSGSYTEAFF
TGCAGCGGCAGTTACACTGAAGCTTTCTTT
>TRBJ2-7|-|-|TRBV5-5
CASSLAAGLPYEQYF
TGTGCCAGCAGTCTGGCGGCAGGGCTTCCCTACGAGCAGTACTTC
>TRBJ2-2|-|TRBD2|TRBV10-3
CAISEKGLAGTGELFF
TGTGCCATCAGTGAGAAGGGACTAGCGGGGACCGGGGAGCTGTTTTTT
>TRBJ2-1|-|TRBD2|TRBV28
CASSEQSGRTYNEQFF
TGTGCCAGCAGCGAACAGAGCGGGAGAACCTACAATGAGCAGTTCTTC
>TRBJ2-7|-|-|TRBV7-9
CASSLAIFTRDNVSYEQYF
TGTGCCAGCAGCTTAGCGATATTCACCCGGGACAACGTATCCTACGAGCAGTACTTC
>TRBJ1-2|few|-|TRBV19
CASSFILGYGYTF
TGTGCCAGTAGTTTTATACTTGGCTATGGCTACACCTTC
>TRBJ2-7|-|-|TRBV6-5
CASSYSTVPISYEQYF
TGTGCCAGCAGTTACTCGACAGTGCCAATCTCCTACGAGCAGTACTTC
>TRBJ2-7|-|TRBD2|TRBV7-8
CASSSVRYLAGRTSDYEQYF
TGTGCCAGCAGCTCAGTTAGGTACCTAGCGGGCAGAACTTCAGACTACGAGCAGTACTTC
>TRBJ2-1|-|-|TRBV7-2
CASSSTSPYNEQFF
TGTGCCAGCAGCTCCACTAGCCCCTACAATGAGCAGTTCTTC